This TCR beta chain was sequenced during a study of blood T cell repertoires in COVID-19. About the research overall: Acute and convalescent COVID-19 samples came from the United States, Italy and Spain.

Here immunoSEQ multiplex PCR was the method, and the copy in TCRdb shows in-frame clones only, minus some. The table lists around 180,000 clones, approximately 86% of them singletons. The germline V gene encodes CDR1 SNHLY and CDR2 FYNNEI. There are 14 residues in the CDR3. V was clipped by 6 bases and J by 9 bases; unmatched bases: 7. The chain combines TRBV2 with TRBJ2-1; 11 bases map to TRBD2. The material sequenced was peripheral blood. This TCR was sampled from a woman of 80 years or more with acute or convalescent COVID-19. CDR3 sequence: CASSPSGRKAEQFF. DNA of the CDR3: TGTGCCAGCAGCCCTAGCGGGAGGAAGGCTGAGCAGTTCTTC. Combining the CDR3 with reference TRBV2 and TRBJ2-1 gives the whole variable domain EPEVTQTPSHQVTQMGQEVILRCVPISNHLYFYWYRQILGQKVEFLVSFYNNEISEKSEIFDDQFSVERPDGSNFTLKIRSTKLEDSAMYFCASSPSGRKAEQFFGPGTRLTVL.